This T cell receptor beta chain was sequenced during a study of T cells in Graves' hyperthyroidism and ophthalmopathy. Notes on the study in general: A median about 6.2 months before onset, the model predicted ophthalmopathy.

With 5 bases removed from V and 5 bases from J, the gap between germline ends came to 14 bases. CDR1 SGHRS and CDR2 YFSETQ come from the germline V gene. This CDR3 comprises 13 residues. This clonotype was seen repeatedly, ten times or more. Its matching antigen is unknown. The source material, RNA transcripts, was used to amplify TCR beta CDR3 regions. Carried out on the TCR CDR3, a first-round RT-PCR used the HTBI primer set. TCRdb redid the calling of the multiplex PCR reads with MiXCR, one entry per CDR3 protein. The sample gives 450,000 to 650,000 distinct CDR3 sequences, less than 25% of which show up once; around 27% is in the top ten.

V usage is TRBV5-1 and J usage is TRBJ2-7; a possible D gene is TRBD2 (5 bases). This clonotype was obtained from a man aged 18 to 30 with Graves' hyperthyroidism. Sequenced sample: blood. Here the CDR3 DNA reads TGCGCCAGCAGATTCACCGGAGGCAACGAGCAGTACTTC. Protein product: CASRFTGGNEQYF.